This TCR beta chain was identified during a study of cytomegalovirus exposure and HLA in healthy donors. With 60 Vbeta and 13 Jbeta primers, the PCR was carried out. Generated by immunoSEQ multiplex PCR, the TCRdb table keeps only in-frame clones and is missing some. The table lists roughly 150,000 clones, around 72% of them singletons. The CDR3 has 18 residues. Germline values: CDR1 SGHRS, CDR2 YFSETQ. V lost 3 bases and J lost 3; bases outside the gene matches: 9. The chain links TRBV5-1 to TRBJ2-2; 12 bases are shared with TRBD1. The source of this sequence is a man aged 40-50 years in good health and CMV-seronegative. Sequencing was done on a sample of PBMCs. CDR3 sequence (DNA): TGCGCCAGCAGCTCCGGGACAGGGGGCTATTTCTACACCGGGGAGCTGTTTTTT. This sequence encodes CASSSGTGGYFYTGELFF.